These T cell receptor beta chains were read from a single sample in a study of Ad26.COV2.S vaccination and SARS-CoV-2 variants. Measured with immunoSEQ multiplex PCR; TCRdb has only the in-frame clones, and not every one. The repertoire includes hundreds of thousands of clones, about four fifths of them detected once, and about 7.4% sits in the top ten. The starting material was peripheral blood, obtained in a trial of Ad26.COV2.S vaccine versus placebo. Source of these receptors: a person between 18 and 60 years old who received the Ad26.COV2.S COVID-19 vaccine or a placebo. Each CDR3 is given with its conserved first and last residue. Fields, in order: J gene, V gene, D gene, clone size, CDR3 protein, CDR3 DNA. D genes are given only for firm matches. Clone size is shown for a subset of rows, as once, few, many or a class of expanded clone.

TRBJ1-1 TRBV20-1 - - CSAARDTEAFF TGCAGTGCTGCTCGGGACACTGAAGCTTTCTTT
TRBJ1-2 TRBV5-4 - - CASSYSLRGGYTF TGTGCCAGCTCATATTCGCTCCGAGGGGGCTACACCTTC
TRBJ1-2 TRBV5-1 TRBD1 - CASSLQGPSYGYTF TGCGCCAGCAGTCTACAGGGGCCTTCATATGGCTACACCTTC
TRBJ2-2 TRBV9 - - CASSVEGRTGELFF TGTGCCAGCAGCGTAGAGGGCCGGACCGGGGAGCTGTTTTTT
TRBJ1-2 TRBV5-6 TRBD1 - CASSLSWRDSANYGYTF TGTGCCAGCAGCTTGTCTTGGAGGGACAGTGCTAACTATGGCTACACCTTC
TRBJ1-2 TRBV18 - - CASSPISTDYWGYTF TGTGCCAGCTCACCGATCTCGACGGACTATTGGGGCTACACCTTC
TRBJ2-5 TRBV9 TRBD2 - CASNEGGLAGETQYF TGTGCCAGCAATGAAGGCGGACTAGCAGGAGAGACCCAGTACTTC
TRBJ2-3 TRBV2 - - CASSPEGLDTDTQYF TGTGCCAGCAGCCCCGAGGGGTTGGACACAGATACGCAGTATTTT
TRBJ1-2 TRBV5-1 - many CASSEGPSSGYTF TGCGCCAGCAGCGAGGGACCGAGCAGTGGCTACACCTTC
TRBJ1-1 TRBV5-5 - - CASSQTGSYGTEAFF TGTGCCAGCAGCCAAACAGGGAGTTACGGCACTGAAGCTTTCTTT
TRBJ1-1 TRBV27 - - CASSFGRSVEAFF TGTGCCAGCAGTTTTGGGAGGTCGGTTGAAGCTTTCTTT
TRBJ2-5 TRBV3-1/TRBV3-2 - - CASSPLVGEKTQYF TGTGCCAGCAGCCCTTTGGTAGGGGAGAAGACCCAGTACTTC
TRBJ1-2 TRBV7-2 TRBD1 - CASSLDFVPDRGTGYTF TGTGCCAGCAGCTTAGACTTCGTCCCCGACAGGGGCACTGGCTACACCTTC
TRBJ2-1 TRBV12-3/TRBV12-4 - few CASSLLASPLQFF TGTGCCAGCAGTCTCCTCGCTAGTCCACTCCAGTTCTTC
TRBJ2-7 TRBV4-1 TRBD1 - CASSQVTGGPSSYEQYF TGCGCCAGCAGCCAAGTGACAGGGGGCCCGAGCTCCTACGAGCAGTACTTC
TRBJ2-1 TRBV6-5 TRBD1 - CASIDRAYNEQFF TGTGCCAGCATAGACAGGGCCTACAATGAGCAGTTCTTC
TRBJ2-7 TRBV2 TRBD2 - CASIPGGASSYEQYF TGTGCCAGCATTCCCGGGGGGGCCAGTTCCTACGAGCAGTACTTC
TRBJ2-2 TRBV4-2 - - CASSQDLASDTGELFF TGTGCCAGCAGCCAAGATTTGGCTAGTGACACCGGGGAGCTGTTTTTT
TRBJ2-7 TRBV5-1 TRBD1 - CASSLGAPGTARFLSYEQYF TGCGCCAGCAGCCTGGGGGCCCCTGGGACAGCTAGGTTCCTCTCCTACGAGCAGTACTTC
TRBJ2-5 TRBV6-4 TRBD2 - CASSELAGDQETQYF TGTGCCAGCAGTGAACTAGCGGGGGATCAGGAGACCCAGTACTTC
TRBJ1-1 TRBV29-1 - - CSASGWNTEAFF TGCAGCGCTTCCGGTTGGAACACTGAAGCTTTCTTT
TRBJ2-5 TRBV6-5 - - CASKQRFQETQYF TGTGCCAGCAAGCAGCGTTTCCAAGAGACCCAGTACTTC
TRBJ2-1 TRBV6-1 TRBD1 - CASSEVWDRGLGQFF TGTGCCAGCAGTGAAGTTTGGGACAGGGGATTGGGGCAGTTCTTC
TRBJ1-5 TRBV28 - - CASSLALLTRANQPQHF TGTGCCAGCAGTTTAGCCCTTCTGACGCGTGCAAATCAGCCCCAGCATTTT
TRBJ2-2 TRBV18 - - CASSPRPRTEDEELFF TGTGCCAGCTCACCTCGCCCCAGGACCGAGGACGAAGAGCTGTTTTTT
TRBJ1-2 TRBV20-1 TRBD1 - CSAKDRFGYTF TGCAGTGCCAAGGACAGGTTTGGCTACACCTTC
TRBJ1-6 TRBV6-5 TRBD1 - CASSSRTGGKSPLHF TGTGCCAGCAGTTCGCGGACAGGGGGCAAATCACCCCTCCACTTT
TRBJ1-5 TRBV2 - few CASSVAATTNQPQHF TGTGCCAGCAGTGTGGCAGCAACCACTAATCAGCCCCAGCATTTT
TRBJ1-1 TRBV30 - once CAWSVRGEGAFF TGTGCCTGGAGTGTAAGGGGCGAGGGAGCTTTCTTT
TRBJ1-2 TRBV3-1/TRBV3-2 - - CASSQDPGRRNGYTF TGTGCCAGCAGCCAAGATCCAGGCCGGCGTAACGGCTACACCTTC
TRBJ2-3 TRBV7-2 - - CASTLVGYGTDTQYF TGTGCCAGCACCCTCGTAGGGTACGGAACAGATACGCAGTATTTT
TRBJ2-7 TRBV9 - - CASSPSPGHTYEQYF TGTGCCAGCAGCCCATCCCCGGGACATACCTACGAGCAGTACTTC
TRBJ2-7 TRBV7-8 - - CASHPSLGPYGEYF TGTGCCTCTCACCCCTCCCTTGGACCTTACGGGGAGTACTTC
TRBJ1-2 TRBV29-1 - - CSAGGRTGLGDGYTF TGCAGCGCTGGGGGGCGAACCGGGCTCGGGGATGGCTACACCTTC
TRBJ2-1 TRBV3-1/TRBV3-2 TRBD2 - CASSRGLAGDEQFF TGTGCCAGCAGCCGTGGACTAGCGGGAGATGAGCAGTTCTTC
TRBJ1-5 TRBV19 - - CASSSTTGFNQPQHF TGTGCCAGTAGTTCAACAACAGGGTTCAATCAGCCCCAGCATTTT
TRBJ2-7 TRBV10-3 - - CAISETAQNYEQYF TGTGCCATCAGTGAGACAGCCCAAAACTACGAGCAGTACTTC
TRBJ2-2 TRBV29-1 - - CSVMRGNTGELFF TGCAGCGTTATGCGGGGGAACACCGGGGAGCTGTTTTTT
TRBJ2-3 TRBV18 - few CASSRRGGGTDTQYF TGTGCCAGCTCACGCCGAGGGGGGGGAACAGATACGCAGTATTTT
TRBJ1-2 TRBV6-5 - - CASSQRQANYGYTF TGTGCCAGCAGTCAACGACAAGCCAACTATGGCTACACCTTC
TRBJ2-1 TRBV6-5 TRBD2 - CASSPTSGGLNEQFF TGTGCCAGCAGTCCGACTAGCGGGGGGCTCAATGAGCAGTTCTTC
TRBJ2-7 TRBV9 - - CASSVVPGEEQYF TGTGCCAGCAGCGTAGTCCCAGGGGAAGAGCAGTACTTC
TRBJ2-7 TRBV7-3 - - CASSLTGGAYEQYF TGTGCCAGCAGCTTAACGGGCGGCGCGTACGAGCAGTACTTC
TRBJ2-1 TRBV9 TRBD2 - CASSVSGGAVYEQFF TGTGCCAGCAGCGTTAGCGGGGGGGCCGTATATGAGCAGTTCTTC
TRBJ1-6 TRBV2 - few CASTRQSYNSPLHF TGTGCCAGCACCAGACAGTCATATAATTCACCCCTCCACTTT
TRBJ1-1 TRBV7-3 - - CASSLRGLDTEAFF TGTGCCAGCAGCTTAAGGGGGTTAGACACTGAAGCTTTCTTT
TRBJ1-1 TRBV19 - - CASSAETGNTEAFF TGTGCCAGTAGTGCGGAGACGGGGAACACTGAAGCTTTCTTT
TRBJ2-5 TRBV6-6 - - CASSYTGARETQYF TGTGCCAGCAGTTACACGGGGGCACGAGAGACCCAGTACTTC
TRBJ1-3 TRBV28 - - CASSLSGTGNTIYF TGTGCCAGCAGTTTAAGTGGAACAGGAAACACCATATATTTT
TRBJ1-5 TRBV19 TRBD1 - CASTYPRGTGNQPQHF TGTGCCAGTACTTACCCCCGAGGGACAGGCAATCAGCCCCAGCATTTT
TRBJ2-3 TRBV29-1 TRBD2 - CSVERRASGSDTQYF TGCAGCGTTGAGCGGAGGGCTAGCGGGAGTGATACGCAGTATTTT
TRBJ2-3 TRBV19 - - CASSRGDSTDTQYF TGTGCCAGTAGTCGAGGTGATAGCACAGATACGCAGTATTTT
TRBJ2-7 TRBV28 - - CASRDWAGKNEQYF TGTGCCAGCAGAGATTGGGCGGGGAAAAACGAGCAGTACTTC
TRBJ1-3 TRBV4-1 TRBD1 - CASSLTGAGNTIYF TGCGCCAGCAGCCTCACAGGGGCTGGAAACACCATATATTTT
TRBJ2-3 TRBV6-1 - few CASSERVGPTTDTQYF TGTGCCAGCAGTGAACGGGTGGGACCTACCACAGATACGCAGTATTTT